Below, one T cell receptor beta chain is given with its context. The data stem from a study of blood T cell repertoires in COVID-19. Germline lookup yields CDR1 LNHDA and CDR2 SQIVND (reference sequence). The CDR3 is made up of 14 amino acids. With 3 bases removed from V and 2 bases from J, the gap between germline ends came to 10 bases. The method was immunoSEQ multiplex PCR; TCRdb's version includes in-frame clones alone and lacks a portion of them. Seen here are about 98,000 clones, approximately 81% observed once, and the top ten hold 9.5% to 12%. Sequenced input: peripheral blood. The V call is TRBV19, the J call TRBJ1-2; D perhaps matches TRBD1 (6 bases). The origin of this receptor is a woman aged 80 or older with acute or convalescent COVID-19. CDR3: CASSIPGENYGYTF. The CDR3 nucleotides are TGTGCCAGTAGTATCCCAGGGGAGAACTATGGCTACACCTTC.